Listed below are T cell receptor beta chains from one sample, sequenced in a study of blood T cells in healthy people across ages. TCRdb called the 5' RACE reads again in MiXCR, with one record for every CDR3 protein. The table lists over 1,500,000 distinct CDR3 sequences, roughly 43% of them singletons. The specimen sequenced was blood. The receptors derive from a human donor in good health. CDR3s include the opening cysteine and the closing phenylalanine or tryptophan. The D gene is left open where the match is weak. Where a row states a size, it is once, few, many or the class of an expanded clone; other rows omit it.

size: NA
J: TRBJ2-6
D: NA
V: TRBV6-6
DNA: TGTGCCAGCAGTTATTCATGGGAGGCTTTTGGTCTGACTTTC
CDR3: CASSYSWEAFGLTF

size: NA
J: TRBJ2-5
D: NA
V: TRBV29-1
DNA: TGCAGCGTTGATAAACCTGGGTTAGGCGAGACCCAGTACTTC
CDR3: CSVDKPGLGETQYF

size: NA
J: TRBJ1-2
D: TRBD1
V: TRBV7-3
DNA: TGTGCCAGCAGCTTATATGGGACAGCCTATGGCTACACCTTC
CDR3: CASSLYGTAYGYTF

size: NA
J: TRBJ2-7
D: NA
V: TRBV5-6
DNA: TGTGCCAGCAGCCTGCGGGACATTCCCTACGAGCAGTACTTC
CDR3: CASSLRDIPYEQYF

size: NA
J: TRBJ1-1
D: NA
V: TRBV7-9
DNA: TGTGCCAGCAGTTTACGGGCCGACCTCGAAGCTTTCTTT
CDR3: CASSLRADLEAFF

size: once
J: TRBJ2-7
D: NA
V: TRBV20-1
DNA: TGCAGTGTGTTAGGCAGACTCTACGAGCAGTACTTC
CDR3: CSVLGRLYEQYF

size: NA
J: TRBJ1-5
D: NA
V: TRBV20-1
DNA: TGCAGTGCTAGGGCAACGGAGGGAAGCAATCAGCCCCAGCATTTT
CDR3: CSARATEGSNQPQHF

size: NA
J: TRBJ2-1
D: NA
V: TRBV5-1
DNA: TGCGCCAGCAGCTTGGTTGGTAGCGGAACCTACAATGAGCAGTTCTTC
CDR3: CASSLVGSGTYNEQFF

size: few
J: TRBJ1-1
D: TRBD1
V: TRBV20-1
DNA: TGCAGTGCTAGCCCGACAGGGGGGACTGAAGCTTTCTTT
CDR3: CSASPTGGTEAFF

size: few
J: TRBJ1-1
D: NA
V: TRBV29-1
DNA: TGCAGCGTTCAATTAGGGGCAGTTCGGGAAGCTTTCTTT
CDR3: CSVQLGAVREAFF

size: NA
J: TRBJ2-1
D: NA
V: TRBV7-3
DNA: TGTGCCAGCAGCCCAACCCGGGGTTACAATGAGCAGTTCTTC
CDR3: CASSPTRGYNEQFF

size: once
J: TRBJ1-1
D: NA
V: TRBV6-5
DNA: TGTGCCAGCAGTTTTTCGGAGCTCCTCACTGAAGCTTTCTTT
CDR3: CASSFSELLTEAFF

size: many
J: TRBJ2-3
D: TRBD1
V: TRBV7-8
DNA: TGTGCCAGCAGCTTGTGGGGACAGAGCACAGATACGCAGTATTTT
CDR3: CASSLWGQSTDTQYF

size: NA
J: TRBJ2-7
D: NA
V: TRBV5-5
DNA: TGTGCCAGCAGCTGGGGGTCTGAATATTTCTCCTACAATGAGCAGTACTTC
CDR3: CASSWGSEYFSYNEQYF

size: NA
J: TRBJ2-1
D: NA
V: TRBV9
DNA: TGTGCCAACAGTCACCTATCTGGGAATGAGCAGTTCTTC
CDR3: CANSHLSGNEQFF

size: NA
J: TRBJ2-3
D: NA
V: TRBV21-1
DNA: TGTGCCAGCACCCTTGTAGGTCGGGCAGATACGCAGTATTTT
CDR3: CASTLVGRADTQYF

size: NA
J: TRBJ1-2
D: NA
V: TRBV6-5
DNA: TGTGCCAGCTCCAGGGTGGGCAGGGCTGGCTATGGCTACACCTTC
CDR3: CASSRVGRAGYGYTF

size: few
J: TRBJ2-1
D: NA
V: TRBV11-2
DNA: TGTGCCAGCAGCACCTACCGGGGGCAGTACTACAATGAGCAGTTCTTC
CDR3: CASSTYRGQYYNEQFF

size: NA
J: TRBJ2-5
D: NA
V: TRBV11-1
DNA: TGTGCCAGCAGCCCCACCGGGACCCTGGGCGAGACCCAGTACTTC
CDR3: CASSPTGTLGETQYF

size: NA
J: TRBJ2-1
D: TRBD2
V: TRBV2
DNA: TGTGCCAGCAGGGGGGGGATCGGTCTTAGCGGCAACAATGAGCAGTTCTTC
CDR3: CASRGGIGLSGNNEQFF

size: NA
J: TRBJ1-3
D: NA
V: TRBV12-5
DNA: TGTGCTAGTGGTTCGATGGTGGGCACTTACACCATATATTTT
CDR3: CASGSMVGTYTIYF

size: NA
J: TRBJ2-3
D: NA
V: TRBV9
DNA: TGTGCCAGCAGCGTAGGAATTCGGGGCGCAGATACGCAGTATTTT
CDR3: CASSVGIRGADTQYF

size: NA
J: TRBJ2-7
D: NA
V: TRBV7-9
DNA: TGTGCCAGCAGCTCGACCGCCAGCGGAGACTACGAGCAGTACTTC
CDR3: CASSSTASGDYEQYF